The clone carrying this T cell receptor beta chain was picked up one time. Its antigen is still unknown. These data originate in a study of T cell responses to AZD1222 COVID-19 vaccine. Study-level results: It should be noted that donors were predominantly white British and more often female, and clonal diversity was possibly underestimated. CD4 TCRs covered the whole spike, strongest at regions 160-218 and 743-854. Unmutated variant regions are reportedly targeted by nearly half of spike-specific TCRs. Scientists sampled the repertoires only once the peak T cell response had passed.

Per the germline V gene, CDR1 is SGHRS and CDR2 is YFSETQ. The CDR3 has 17 residues. V shed 0 bases and J 4 bases; nucleotides not matched to a gene: 7. Profiling relied on immunoSEQ multiplex PCR, and the TCRdb table lists in-frame clones only, not all of them. The data hold 150,000 or so clones, with roughly 85% observed a single time. The source was peripheral blood, collected on day 0 of AZD1222 vaccination. V gene TRBV5-1 combines with J gene TRBJ2-3, with 11 positions matching TRBD2. The source is an adult in good health. The CDR3 coding sequence is TGCGCCAGCAGCTTGGACGGGACTAGCGGTCTGTCAGATACGCAGTATTTT. It specifies CASSLDGTSGLSDTQYF.